Following are 8 T cell receptor beta chains from one sample sequenced in a study of blood T cell repertoires in COVID-19. Some clones are missing from TCRdb's copy, which holds only in-frame ones; the method was immunoSEQ multiplex PCR. Of some 97,000 clones listed, roughly 79% were seen once; the top ten hold 9% to 14%. The material sequenced was peripheral blood. The source is a woman in her 70s with acute or convalescent COVID-19.

V is TRBV27 and J is TRBJ1-1, with 9 bases identical to TRBD1. The CDR3 spans 16 residues. The V and J ends lost 4 bases and 2 bases, in that order; junction bases with no gene match: 8. CDR1 is MNHEY and CDR2 is SMNVEV in the germline V gene (reference sequence). CDR3 nucleotides: TGTGCCAGCAGTTGGAACAGGGGGCCCACCAACACTGAAGCTTTCTTT. Its translation is CASSWNRGPTNTEAFF.

The table lists this clone with many counts. CDR3 sequence (DNA): TGCGCCAGCAGCCAAGGTCAGCCAGGGTGGAATTCACCCCTCCACTTT. Translated: CASSQGQPGWNSPLHF. The J gene is TRBJ1-6, the V gene TRBV4-1; tentative D call: TRBD1 (5 bases). Trimming took off 1 base at V and 7 bases at J, with 14 bases between the two ends. The CDR3 spans 16 residues. Germline values: CDR1 MGHRA, CDR2 YSYEKL.

This rearrangement joins TRBV28 to TRBJ2-7; perhaps TRBD2 as D (5 bases). Trimming stripped 6 bases from V and 4 bases from J, with 10 bases between. Germline CDR1 MDHEN, CDR2 SYDVKM. This CDR3 spans 12 amino acids. This chain's CDR3 is CASSRTVYEQYF. CDR3 DNA: TGTGCCAGCAGCAGGACTGTGTACGAGCAGTACTTC.

Here the CDR3 reads CASSFRDNFYEQYV. As DNA, the CDR3 is TGTGCCAGCAGCTTCCGGGACAACTTCTACGAGCAGTACGTC. The chain is built from TRBV5-5 and TRBJ2-7, with D tentatively TRBD1 (6 bases). The V end was cut by 2 bases, the J end by 3 bases, with 12 bases between. CDR1 SGHKS and CDR2 YYEKEE come from the germline V gene (reference sequence). The CDR3 is 14 residues long.

The chain recombines TRBV30 with TRBJ1-4; D is ambiguous. CDR1 and CDR2 (germline): GTSNPN, SVGIG (reference sequence). The CDR3 sequence is 13 residues long. Trimming took 3 bases from V and 6 from J, leaving 11 bases between them. The CDR3: CAWRTGLDEKLFF. In DNA, the CDR3 is TGTGCCTGGAGAACGGGGTTGGATGAAAAACTGTTTTTT.

The chain is built from TRBV19 and TRBJ2-7; 13 bases are shared with TRBD2. Germline V gene data show CDR1 as LNHDA and CDR2 as SQIVND (reference sequence). The junction had 6 bases not matched to a gene; V was cut back by 10 bases and J by 6 bases. The CDR3 is made up of 13 amino acids. The CDR3 DNA is TGTGCCAACGGGACTAGCGGGGACAGCGAGCAGTACGTC. As protein: CANGTSGDSEQYV.

The chain is built from TRBV11-2 and TRBJ2-7; TRBD2 matches at 15 bases. CDR1 is SGHAT and CDR2 is FQNNGV in the germline V gene. There are 17 residues in the CDR3. V was clipped by 5 bases and J by 5 bases; unmatched bases: 10. The CDR3 nucleotides read TGTGCCAGCAGCCCTGGACTAGCGGGGGGGCTTATTGACGAGCAGTACTTC. Translated, it gives CASSPGLAGGLIDEQYF.

V usage is TRBV5-1 and J usage is TRBJ2-1; 7 bases map to TRBD1. In germline, CDR1 is SGHRS, CDR2 YFSETQ. V lost 1 base and J lost 8; bases outside the gene matches: 9. CDR3 length equals 15 residues. The CDR3 spells CASSLFLPQGDEQFF. The CDR3 nucleotides read TGCGCCAGCAGCTTGTTCCTTCCCCAGGGGGATGAGCAGTTCTTC.